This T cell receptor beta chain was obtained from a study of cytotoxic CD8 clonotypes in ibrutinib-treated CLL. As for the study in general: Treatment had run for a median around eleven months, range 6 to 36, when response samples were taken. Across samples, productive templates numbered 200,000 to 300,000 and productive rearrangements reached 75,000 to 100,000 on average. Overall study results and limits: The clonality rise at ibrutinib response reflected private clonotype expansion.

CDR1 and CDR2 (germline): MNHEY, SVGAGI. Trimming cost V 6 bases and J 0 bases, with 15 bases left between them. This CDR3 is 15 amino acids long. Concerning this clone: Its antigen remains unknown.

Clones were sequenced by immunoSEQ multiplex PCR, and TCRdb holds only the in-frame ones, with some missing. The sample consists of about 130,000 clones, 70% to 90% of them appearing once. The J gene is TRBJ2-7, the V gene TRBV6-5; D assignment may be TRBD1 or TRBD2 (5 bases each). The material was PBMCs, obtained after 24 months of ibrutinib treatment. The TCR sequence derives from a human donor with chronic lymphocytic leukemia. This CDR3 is CASRRDGSSSYEQYF. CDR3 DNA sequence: TGTGCCAGCAGAAGGGACGGCTCAAGCTCCTACGAGCAGTACTTC.